This TCR beta chain was sequenced during a study of CD8+ T cells in alopecia areata. Study-wide findings and caveats: For lesional scalp, especially alopecia totalis/universalis, clonality was higher than in normal scalp.

Treatment specified: oral pan-JAK inhibitor, 5-10 mg twice daily. This clone is a singleton in its sample. Its specificity is unknown. Trimming removed 3 bases at V and 4 bases at J, with 9 bases between. CDR3 size: 13 residues. In germline, CDR1 is SGHAT, CDR2 FQNNGV. RNA was extracted and reverse transcribed into cDNA as the sequencing template. Here immunoSEQ multiplex PCR was the method, and the copy in TCRdb shows in-frame clones only, minus some. This sample has 150,000 to 200,000 clones, with about half found just once. The sequence was collected from a human donor with alopecia areata. This chain uses TRBV11-2 with TRBJ1-2, with D hard to call. Sequencing used CD8+ T cells sorted from blood, obtained between weeks 51 and 52, from a patient treated with tofacitinib. As DNA, the CDR3 is TGTGCCAGCAGCTTGCCGGTGGCCTATGGCTACACCTTC. It codes for CASSLPVAYGYTF.